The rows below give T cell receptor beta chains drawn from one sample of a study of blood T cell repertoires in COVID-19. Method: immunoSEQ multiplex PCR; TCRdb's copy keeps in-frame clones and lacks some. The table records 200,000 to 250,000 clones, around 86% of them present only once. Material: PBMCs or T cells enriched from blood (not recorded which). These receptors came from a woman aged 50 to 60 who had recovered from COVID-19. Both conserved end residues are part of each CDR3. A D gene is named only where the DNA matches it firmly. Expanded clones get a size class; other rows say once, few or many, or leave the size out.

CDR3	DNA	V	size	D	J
CASSLRQNTGELFF	TGTGCCAGCAGCCTCAGACAAAACACCGGGGAGCTGTTTTTT	TRBV14	NA	NA	TRBJ2-2
CASLGTRRTRELFF	TGTGCCAGTCTCGGGACTAGGCGAACTCGGGAGCTGTTTTTT	TRBV19	NA	TRBD2	TRBJ2-2
CASSGGGVRRTEAFF	TGTGCCAGCAGCGGCGGCGGGGTTCGCCGCACTGAAGCTTTCTTT	TRBV7-2	NA	NA	TRBJ1-1
CASSYTLIHRAYGYTF	TGTGCCAGCAGTTACACCCTAATCCACAGGGCCTATGGCTACACCTTC	TRBV6-5	NA	NA	TRBJ1-2
CASSFAGGANVLTF	TGTGCCAGCAGCTTTGCGGGTGGGGCCAACGTCCTGACTTTC	TRBV7-2	NA	NA	TRBJ2-6
CASSPPRKGTGTTDTQYF	TGTGCCAGTAGTCCCCCCAGAAAGGGGACAGGGACCACAGATACGCAGTATTTT	TRBV19	NA	TRBD1	TRBJ2-3
CASSLGSGTYEQYF	TGTGCCAGCAGCTTAGGTTCCGGGACCTACGAGCAGTACTTC	TRBV7-3	NA	NA	TRBJ2-7
CASGSSVLGRSGELFF	TGTGCTAGTGGTTCCAGCGTCTTAGGAAGGTCCGGGGAGCTGTTTTTT	TRBV12-5	few	NA	TRBJ2-2
CASSRASGGARDEQYF	TGTGCCAGCAGCCGGGCTAGCGGGGGGGCCCGCGACGAGCAGTACTTC	TRBV27	NA	TRBD2	TRBJ2-7
CASSPGLAGGPSYNEQFF	TGTGCCAGCTCACCGGGACTAGCGGGGGGGCCATCCTACAATGAGCAGTTCTTC	TRBV18	NA	TRBD2	TRBJ2-1
CASSQPGTSGLGSYNEQFF	TGTGCCAGCAGCCAGCCCGGGACTAGCGGGCTAGGGTCCTACAATGAGCAGTTCTTC	TRBV3-1/TRBV3-2	NA	TRBD2	TRBJ2-1
CASSENTGGWYGYTF	TGTGCCAGCAGTGAGAATACAGGGGGCTGGTATGGCTACACCTTC	TRBV6-1	NA	TRBD1	TRBJ1-2
CASSQEGGQTGELFF	TGCGCCAGCAGCCAAGAAGGCGGACAGACCGGGGAGCTGTTTTTT	TRBV4-3	NA	NA	TRBJ2-2
CASSTTGGLDTQYF	TGTGCCAGCAGTACGACAGGGGGCCTAGATACGCAGTATTTT	TRBV9	NA	TRBD1	TRBJ2-3
CASSPDRRKLFF	TGTGCTAGCAGCCCAGACAGACGGAAACTGTTTTTT	TRBV7-7	NA	NA	TRBJ1-4
CSVERESGNTEAFF	TGCAGCGTTGAACGGGAGTCCGGGAACACTGAAGCTTTCTTT	TRBV29-1	NA	NA	TRBJ1-1
CASSLAGFYGYTF	TGTGCCAGCAGCCTTGCGGGGTTCTATGGCTACACCTTC	TRBV27	NA	NA	TRBJ1-2
CASSPRTGLAKNIQYF	TGTGCCAGCAGCCCCCGGACAGGCCTAGCCAAAAACATTCAGTACTTC	TRBV7-2	once	TRBD1	TRBJ2-4
CASSPGPHSLAPLHF	TGTGCCAGCAGCCCTGGGCCGCACTCACTGGCACCCCTCCACTTT	TRBV7-2	NA	NA	TRBJ1-6
CASSQDLPGLAGVNTQYF	TGCGCCAGCAGCCAAGATCTCCCCGGACTAGCGGGAGTGAATACGCAGTATTTT	TRBV4-3	NA	TRBD2	TRBJ2-3
CASSELITSTDTQYF	TGTGCCAGCAGTGAACTCATCACTAGCACAGATACGCAGTATTTT	TRBV2	NA	NA	TRBJ2-3
CASSPRTGRATNYGYTF	TGCGCCAGCAGCCCCCGGACAGGGAGGGCTACTAACTATGGCTACACCTTC	TRBV4-1	NA	TRBD1	TRBJ1-2
CASNPQGDYGYTF	TGTGCCAGCAATCCTCAGGGTGACTATGGCTACACCTTC	TRBV5-5	NA	NA	TRBJ1-2
CASSQAGLDNEQFF	TGTGCCAGCAGCCAAGCCGGACTAGACAATGAGCAGTTCTTC	TRBV3-1/TRBV3-2	NA	TRBD2	TRBJ2-1
CASSRQGVSGNTIYF	TGTGCCAGCAGCCGGCAGGGGGTCTCTGGAAACACCATATATTTT	TRBV7-2	NA	TRBD1	TRBJ1-3
CASSVGSGIHEQYF	TGTGCCAGCAGCGTAGGTTCAGGGATACACGAGCAGTACTTC	TRBV9	NA	NA	TRBJ2-7
CASSQDPDRTYEQYF	TGTGCCAGCAGCCAAGATCCGGACAGAACCTACGAGCAGTACTTC	TRBV4-2	NA	NA	TRBJ2-7
CASSQGSDQPQHF	TGTGCCAGCTCACAAGGAAGCGATCAGCCCCAGCATTTT	TRBV18	NA	NA	TRBJ1-5
CASSQGGEKLFF	TGTGCCAGCAGCCAAGGAGGAGAAAAACTGTTTTTT	TRBV3-1/TRBV3-2	NA	NA	TRBJ1-4
CASSLEFPGSPRYIQYF	TGTGCCAGCAGCTTAGAATTCCCCGGTTCCCCCCGGTACATTCAGTACTTC	TRBV7-9	NA	NA	TRBJ2-4
CASSSGGRNSYEQYF	TGCGCCAGCAGCTCTGGCGGGAGGAATTCCTACGAGCAGTACTTC	TRBV5-1	NA	TRBD2	TRBJ2-7
CASSFTHSRETRRYEQFF	TGTGCCAGCAGCTTTACTCACTCGCGGGAGACTCGGAGATATGAGCAGTTCTTC	TRBV11-2	NA	TRBD2	TRBJ2-1
CASTIQGSFNYGYTF	TGTGCCAGTACGATCCAGGGGAGTTTTAACTATGGCTACACCTTC	TRBV19	NA	NA	TRBJ1-2
CARSRGSGLYEQYF	TGTGCCAGGAGCCGAGGTAGCGGGCTGTACGAGCAGTACTTC	TRBV3-1/TRBV3-2	NA	TRBD2	TRBJ2-7
CASRERDSNQPQHF	TGTGCCAGCCGAGAGAGGGATAGCAATCAGCCCCAGCATTTT	TRBV6-6	NA	NA	TRBJ1-5
CASSIDRARGAKLFF	TGTGCCAGTAGTATCGACAGGGCGAGAGGGGCCAAACTGTTTTTT	TRBV19	NA	TRBD1	TRBJ1-4
CASSALGTGGGDEQFF	TGTGCCAGCAGCGCACTCGGGACAGGGGGTGGAGATGAGCAGTTCTTC	TRBV9	NA	TRBD1	TRBJ2-1
CASTRTVPIYGYTF	TGTGCCAGCACCAGGACAGTCCCAATCTATGGCTACACCTTC	TRBV6-5	NA	NA	TRBJ1-2
CASSRDRVTAEAFF	TGTGCCAGCAGCAGGGACAGAGTCACGGCTGAAGCTTTCTTT	TRBV5-5	once	TRBD1	TRBJ1-1
CATEKNSLNEQFF	TGTGCCACCGAGAAAAATAGCCTCAATGAGCAGTTCTTC	TRBV24-1	NA	NA	TRBJ2-1